This TCR beta chain was obtained from a study of blood T cell repertoires in COVID-19. The CDR3 is 12 amino acids. Germline lookup yields CDR1 MDHEN and CDR2 SYDVKM. Trimming took 7 bases from V and 5 from J, leaving 11 bases between them. The assay was immunoSEQ multiplex PCR, and TCRdb's table has in-frame clones only and misses some. The repertoire holds around 260,000 clones, with 80% to 95% as singletons. This TCR came from a woman aged 30 to 39 who had recovered from COVID-19. The genes are TRBV28 and TRBJ1-2; maybe TRBD1 (5 bases). Sequencing was done on a sample of PBMCs or T cells enriched from blood (not recorded which). CDR3: CASTLEGYGYTF. The CDR3 DNA reads TGTGCCAGCACCTTGGAGGGGTATGGCTACACCTTC.